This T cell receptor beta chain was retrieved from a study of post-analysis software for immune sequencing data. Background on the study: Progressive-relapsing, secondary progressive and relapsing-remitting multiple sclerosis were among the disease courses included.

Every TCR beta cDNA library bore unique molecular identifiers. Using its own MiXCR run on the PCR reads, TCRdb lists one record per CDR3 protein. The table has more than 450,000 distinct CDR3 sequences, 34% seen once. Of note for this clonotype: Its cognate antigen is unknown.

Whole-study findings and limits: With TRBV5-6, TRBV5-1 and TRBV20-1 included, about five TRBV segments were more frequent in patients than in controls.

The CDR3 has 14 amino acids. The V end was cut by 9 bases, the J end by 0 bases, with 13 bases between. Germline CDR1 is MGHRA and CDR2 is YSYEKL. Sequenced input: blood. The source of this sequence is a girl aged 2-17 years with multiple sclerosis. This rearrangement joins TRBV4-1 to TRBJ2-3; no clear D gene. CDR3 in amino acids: CASRTLQSTDTQYF. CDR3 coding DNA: TGCGCCAGTAGGACCCTACAAAGCACAGATACGCAGTATTTT.